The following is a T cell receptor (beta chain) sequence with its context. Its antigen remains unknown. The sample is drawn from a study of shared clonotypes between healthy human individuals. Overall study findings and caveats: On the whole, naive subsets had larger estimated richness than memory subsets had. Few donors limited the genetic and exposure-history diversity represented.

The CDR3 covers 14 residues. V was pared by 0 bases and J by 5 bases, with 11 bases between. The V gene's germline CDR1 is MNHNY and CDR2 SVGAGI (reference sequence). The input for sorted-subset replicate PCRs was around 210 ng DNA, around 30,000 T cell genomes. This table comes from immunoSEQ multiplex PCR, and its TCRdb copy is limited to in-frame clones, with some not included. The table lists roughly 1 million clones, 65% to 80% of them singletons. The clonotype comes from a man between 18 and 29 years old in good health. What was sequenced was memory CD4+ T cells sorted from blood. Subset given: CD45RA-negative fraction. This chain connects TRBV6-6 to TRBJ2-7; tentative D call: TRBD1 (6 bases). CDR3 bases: TGTGCCAGCAGTTACTCCCCTACAGGGAACGAGCAGTACTTC. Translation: CASSYSPTGNEQYF.